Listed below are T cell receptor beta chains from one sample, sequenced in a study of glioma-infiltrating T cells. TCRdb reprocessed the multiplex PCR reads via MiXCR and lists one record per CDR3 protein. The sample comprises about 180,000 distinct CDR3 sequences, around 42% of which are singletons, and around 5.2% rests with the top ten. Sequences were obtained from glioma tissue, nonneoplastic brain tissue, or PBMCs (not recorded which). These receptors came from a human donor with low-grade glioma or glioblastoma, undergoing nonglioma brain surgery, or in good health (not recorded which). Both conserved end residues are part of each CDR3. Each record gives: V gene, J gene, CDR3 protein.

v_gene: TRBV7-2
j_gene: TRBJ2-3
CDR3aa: CASRASGTSDTQYF

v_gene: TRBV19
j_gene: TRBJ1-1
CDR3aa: CASSQGAAGTEAFF

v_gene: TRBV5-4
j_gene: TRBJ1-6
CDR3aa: CASSSAGATPSPLHF

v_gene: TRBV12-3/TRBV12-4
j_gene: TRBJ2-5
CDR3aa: CASRNSGRETQYF

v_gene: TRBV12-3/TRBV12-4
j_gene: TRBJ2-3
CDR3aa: CASSPYSTSTDMQYF

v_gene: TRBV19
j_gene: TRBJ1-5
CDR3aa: CASSIAGRDNQPQHF

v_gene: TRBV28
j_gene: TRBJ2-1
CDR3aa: CASSQVLPYNEQFF

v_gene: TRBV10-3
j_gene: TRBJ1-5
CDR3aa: CAVSESTPSNQPQHF

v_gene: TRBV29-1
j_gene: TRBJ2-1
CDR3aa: CSVGQAGREQFF

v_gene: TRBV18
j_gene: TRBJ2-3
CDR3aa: CASPPPAGGRTDTQYF

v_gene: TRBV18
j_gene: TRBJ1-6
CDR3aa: CASSPGGNSPLHF

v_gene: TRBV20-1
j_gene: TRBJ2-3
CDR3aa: CSARDGQREWTDTQYF

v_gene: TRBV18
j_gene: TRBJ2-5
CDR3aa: CASSSQRGTGKETQYF

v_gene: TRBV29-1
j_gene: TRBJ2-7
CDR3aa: CSVSVDEQYF

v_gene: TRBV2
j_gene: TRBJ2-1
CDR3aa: CASSGLVDEQFF

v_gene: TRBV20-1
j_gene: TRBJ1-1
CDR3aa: CSARDGGLAEAFF

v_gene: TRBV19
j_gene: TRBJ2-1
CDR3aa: CASSIAANNEQFF

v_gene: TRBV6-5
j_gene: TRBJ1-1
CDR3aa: CASSYSCGTEAFF

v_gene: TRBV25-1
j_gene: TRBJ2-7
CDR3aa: CASARGTGEQYF

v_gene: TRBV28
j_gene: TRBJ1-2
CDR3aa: CASSLLRGAGYGYTF

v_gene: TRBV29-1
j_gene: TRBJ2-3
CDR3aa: CSYGTDTDTQYF

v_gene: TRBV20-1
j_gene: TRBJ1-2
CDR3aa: CSARPTWTGYTF

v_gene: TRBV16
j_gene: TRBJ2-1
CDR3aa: CASSTDRYNEQFF

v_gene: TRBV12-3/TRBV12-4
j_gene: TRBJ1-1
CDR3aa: CASSLGMNTEVFF

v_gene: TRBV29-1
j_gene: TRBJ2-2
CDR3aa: CSVLDFLGGNTGELFF

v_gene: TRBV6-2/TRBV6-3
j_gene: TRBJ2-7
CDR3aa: CASSLKAVIRRLCEQYF

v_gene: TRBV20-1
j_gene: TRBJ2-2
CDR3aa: CSAPRLGSGELFF

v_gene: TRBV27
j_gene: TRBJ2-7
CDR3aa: CASSFTQGSGEQYF

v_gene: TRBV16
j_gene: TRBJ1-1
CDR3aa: CASSQPDRGSTEAFF

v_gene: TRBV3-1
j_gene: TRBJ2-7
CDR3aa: CASSQGAGKSSYEQYF

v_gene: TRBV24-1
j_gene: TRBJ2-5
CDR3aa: CATSGASSGTQYF

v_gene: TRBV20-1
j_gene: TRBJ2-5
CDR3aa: CSARPDRGQQTQYF

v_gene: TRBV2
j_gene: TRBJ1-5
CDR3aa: CASRDSGPNQPQHF

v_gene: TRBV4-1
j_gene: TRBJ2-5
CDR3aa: CASSQLGQQETQYF

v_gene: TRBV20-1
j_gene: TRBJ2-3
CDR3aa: CSVETSGNSDTQYF

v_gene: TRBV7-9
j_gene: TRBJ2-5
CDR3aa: CASSLGRPSGAQETQYF

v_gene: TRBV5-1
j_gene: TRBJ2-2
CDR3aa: CASSQTSGRNTGELFF

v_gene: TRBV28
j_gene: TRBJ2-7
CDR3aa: CASSSTSGTPYEQYF

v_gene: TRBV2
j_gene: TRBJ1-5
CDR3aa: CASSEVYSNQPQNF

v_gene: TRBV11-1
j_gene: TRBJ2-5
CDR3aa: CASSGGAFTNQQYF